Below are 13 T cell receptor beta chains sequenced from a single sample in a study of blood T cell repertoires in COVID-19. The repertoire was sequenced with immunoSEQ multiplex PCR; TCRdb's copy has only in-frame clones and lacks some. The data hold some 240,000 clones, with roughly 85% observed a single time. The material sequenced was PBMCs or T cells enriched from blood (not recorded which). The origin of the receptors is a woman in her fifties or sixties who had been exposed to COVID-19.

The sample holds one count of this clone. The rearrangement joins TRBV5-1 to TRBJ2-1, with TRBD2 identical over 8 bases. CDR3 length: 14 residues. The V gene end was trimmed by 2 bases and the J gene end by 4 bases; junction bases not matched to a gene: 2. CDR1 is SGHRS and CDR2 is YFSETQ in the germline V gene. This CDR3 reads CASSFSGDYNEQFF. The CDR3 DNA reads TGCGCCAGCAGCTTTAGCGGGGATTACAATGAGCAGTTCTTC.

This clone appeared a single time. The J gene is TRBJ1-1, the V gene TRBV28; D is perhaps TRBD1 (5 bases). Germline V gene sequence: CDR1 MDHEN, CDR2 SYDVKM. V lost 8 bases to trimming and J lost 4 bases, with 17 bases between them. CDR3 size: 14 residues. The CDR3 DNA follows: TGTGCCAGCCCTCCGACAGCCGCGAGCACTGAAGCTTTCTTT. Protein sequence: CASPPTAASTEAFF.

The gene calls are TRBV9 and TRBJ1-2; 9 bases fit TRBD1. This CDR3 contains 15 residues. CDR1 and CDR2 from the germline V gene are SGDLS and YYNGEE. After removal of 4 bases from V and 1 base from J, the junction contained 5 bases not matched to a gene. CDR3 amino acids: CASSIGQGSNYGYTF. The CDR3 DNA reads as TGTGCCAGCAGCATCGGACAGGGGAGTAACTATGGCTACACCTTC.

The chain is built from TRBV27 and TRBJ2-7; TRBD2 aligns across 14 bases. With V trimmed by 5 bases and J by 3 bases, 6 bases remained unmatched. The V gene's germline CDR1 is MNHEY and CDR2 SMNVEV (reference sequence). The CDR3 runs to 16 residues. The CDR3 sequence is CASSPPGLAGVYEQYF. CDR3 in DNA: TGTGCCAGCAGTCCTCCGGGACTAGCGGGGGTCTACGAGCAGTACTTC.

V and J are TRBV2 and TRBJ1-4; D is unclear. Trimming shortened V by 6 bases and J by 5 bases, and 16 bases separated the two germline ends. Germline V gene lookup returns CDR1 SNHLY and CDR2 FYNNEI. The CDR3 has 15 amino acids. DNA of the CDR3: TGTGCCAGCAGCGGTCGTAAGGCCGGGAATGAAAAACTGTTTTTT. It is translated as CASSGRKAGNEKLFF.

The V call is TRBV7-8, the J call TRBJ1-6; D is ambiguous. CDR3 length: 13 amino acids. Trimming shortened V by 6 bases and J by 8 bases, and 11 bases separated the two germline ends. Per the germline V gene, CDR1 is SGHVS and CDR2 is FQNEAQ. This CDR3 reads CASRRDEDSPLHF. CDR3 sequence (DNA): TGTGCCAGCAGACGAGATGAGGATTCACCCCTCCACTTT.

CDR3 region: CASSQSSVTGRRGETQYF. CDR3 nucleotide sequence: TGCGCCAGCAGTCAATCGAGTGTCACGGGCAGGAGGGGAGAGACCCAGTACTTC. The chain has TRBV23-1 and TRBJ2-5; tentative D call: TRBD2 (6 bases). TRBV23-1 is an open reading frame whose function is uncertain. The CDR3 runs 18 residues. Trimming stripped 0 bases from V and 4 bases from J, with 21 bases between.

The chain has TRBV5-8 and TRBJ2-6; D unresolved. There are 15 residues in the CDR3. V dropped 3 bases and J dropped 2 bases, with 9 bases sitting between them. From germline, CDR1 is SGHTS and CDR2 YDEGEE. CDR3 nucleotides: TGTGCCAGCAGCTCCGGGTTGCCTGGGGCCAACGTCCTGACTTTC. Protein sequence: CASSSGLPGANVLTF.

This clone was detected once. This chain links TRBV27 with TRBJ1-2; D gene unclear. Germline V gene lookup returns CDR1 MNHEY and CDR2 SMNVEV (reference sequence). The CDR3 length is 14 residues. V was pared by 0 bases and J by 4 bases, with 9 bases between. The CDR3 reads CASSLSPSLYGYTF. The CDR3 bases are TGTGCCAGCAGTTTATCCCCCTCTCTCTATGGCTACACCTTC.

This rearrangement joins TRBV6-2 or TRBV6-3 to TRBJ2-7; TRBD1 might be the D (5 bases). From germline, CDR1 is MNHEY and CDR2 SVGEGT. Trimming took off 7 bases at V and 5 bases at J, with 15 bases between the two ends. The CDR3 is 13 amino acids. In DNA, the CDR3 is TGTGCCAGCATCCCCCAGGGTGCCCACGAGCAGTACTTC. This encodes CASIPQGAHEQYF.

The rearrangement uses TRBV9 and TRBJ1-6; D not certain. The CDR3 is 15 residues long. The germline gives CDR1 SGDLS, CDR2 YYNGEE. V was pared by 4 bases and J by 8 bases, with 16 bases between. The CDR3 bases are TGTGCCAGCAGCCCCCGGCTGGGCGTAGATTCACCCCTCCACTTT. Translated, it gives CASSPRLGVDSPLHF.

The CDR3 DNA follows: TGTGCCAGCAGCACTCCTCCTGGGGGGGGGCTCCAAGAGACCCAGTACTTC. Protein product: CASSTPPGGGLQETQYF. The rearrangement joins TRBV7-2 to TRBJ2-5; possibly TRBD2 for D (7 bases). Germline V gene sequence: CDR1 SGHTA, CDR2 FQGNSA. The ends were cut back, 5 bases at V and 1 base at J, with 20 bases in the middle. The CDR3 consists of 17 residues. The full variable domain, completed using reference TRBV7-2 and TRBJ2-5, is GAGVSQSPSNKVTEKGKDVELRCDPISGHTALYWYRQSLGQGLEFLIYFQGNSAPDKSGLPSDRFSAERTGGSVSTLTIQRTQQEDSAVYLCASSTPPGGGLQETQYFGPGTRLLVL.

The chain carries TRBV27 and TRBJ1-4, with D possibly TRBD1 on 5 matching bases. The CDR3 is 15 amino acids. Germline CDR1 MNHEY, CDR2 SMNVEV (reference sequence). Trimming shortened V by 2 bases and J by 3 bases, and 10 bases separated the two germline ends. CDR3 protein: CASSLQGLANEKLFF. CDR3 DNA: TGTGCCAGCAGTTTACAGGGTTTGGCTAATGAAAAACTGTTTTTT.